This T cell receptor (beta chain) was sequenced in a study of T cells in Graves' hyperthyroidism and ophthalmopathy. In its sample, this clonotype was seen many times. Its antigen is undetermined. Losses at the gene ends were 6 bases for V and 14 bases for J; bases not matched to a gene: 15. Germline values: CDR1 MNHNS, CDR2 SASEGT. This CDR3 is built from 13 residues. The investigators amplified TCR beta CDR3 regions from RNA transcripts. Researchers ran a first-round RT-PCR on the TCR CDR3 using the HTBI primer set. Each CDR3 protein gets one entry after TCRdb re-called the multiplex PCR reads with MiXCR. The top ten clones hold 26% of a sample with some 550,000 distinct CDR3 sequences, less than 25% of them seen once. Absence of ophthalmopathy progression within 18 months defined stable Graves' hyperthyroidism. Subjects aged 18 to 65 presented with newly diagnosed hyperthyroidism of less than 2 months' duration. 10 ml fresh peripheral blood yielded the PBMCs.

General study results and limits: Blood shared most expanded thyroid clonotypes above 0.001.

Sequencing was carried out using blood. This receptor was obtained from a man younger than 35 with Graves' hyperthyroidism. The gene calls are TRBV6-1 and TRBJ1-1; TRBD1 matches at 7 bases. CDR3 DNA sequence: TGTGCCAGCAGCCCCGGACAGGATCCTGGGAGATTCTTT. Amino acids: CASSPGQDPGRFF.